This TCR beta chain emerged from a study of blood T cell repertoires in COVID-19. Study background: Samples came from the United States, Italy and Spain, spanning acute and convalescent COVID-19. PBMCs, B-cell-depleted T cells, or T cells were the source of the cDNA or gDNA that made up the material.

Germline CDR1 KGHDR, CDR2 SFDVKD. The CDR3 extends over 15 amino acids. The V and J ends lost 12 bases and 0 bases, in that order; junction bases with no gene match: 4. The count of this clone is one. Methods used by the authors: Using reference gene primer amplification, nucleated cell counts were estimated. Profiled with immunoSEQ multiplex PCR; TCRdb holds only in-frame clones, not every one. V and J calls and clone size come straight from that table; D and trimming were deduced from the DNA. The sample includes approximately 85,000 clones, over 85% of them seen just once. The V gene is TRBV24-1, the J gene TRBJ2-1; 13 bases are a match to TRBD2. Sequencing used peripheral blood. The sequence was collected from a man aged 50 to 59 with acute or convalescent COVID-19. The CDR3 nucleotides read TGTGCCGTAACTAGCGGGGGGGCCTCCTACAATGAGCAGTTCTTC. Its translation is CAVTSGGASYNEQFF.